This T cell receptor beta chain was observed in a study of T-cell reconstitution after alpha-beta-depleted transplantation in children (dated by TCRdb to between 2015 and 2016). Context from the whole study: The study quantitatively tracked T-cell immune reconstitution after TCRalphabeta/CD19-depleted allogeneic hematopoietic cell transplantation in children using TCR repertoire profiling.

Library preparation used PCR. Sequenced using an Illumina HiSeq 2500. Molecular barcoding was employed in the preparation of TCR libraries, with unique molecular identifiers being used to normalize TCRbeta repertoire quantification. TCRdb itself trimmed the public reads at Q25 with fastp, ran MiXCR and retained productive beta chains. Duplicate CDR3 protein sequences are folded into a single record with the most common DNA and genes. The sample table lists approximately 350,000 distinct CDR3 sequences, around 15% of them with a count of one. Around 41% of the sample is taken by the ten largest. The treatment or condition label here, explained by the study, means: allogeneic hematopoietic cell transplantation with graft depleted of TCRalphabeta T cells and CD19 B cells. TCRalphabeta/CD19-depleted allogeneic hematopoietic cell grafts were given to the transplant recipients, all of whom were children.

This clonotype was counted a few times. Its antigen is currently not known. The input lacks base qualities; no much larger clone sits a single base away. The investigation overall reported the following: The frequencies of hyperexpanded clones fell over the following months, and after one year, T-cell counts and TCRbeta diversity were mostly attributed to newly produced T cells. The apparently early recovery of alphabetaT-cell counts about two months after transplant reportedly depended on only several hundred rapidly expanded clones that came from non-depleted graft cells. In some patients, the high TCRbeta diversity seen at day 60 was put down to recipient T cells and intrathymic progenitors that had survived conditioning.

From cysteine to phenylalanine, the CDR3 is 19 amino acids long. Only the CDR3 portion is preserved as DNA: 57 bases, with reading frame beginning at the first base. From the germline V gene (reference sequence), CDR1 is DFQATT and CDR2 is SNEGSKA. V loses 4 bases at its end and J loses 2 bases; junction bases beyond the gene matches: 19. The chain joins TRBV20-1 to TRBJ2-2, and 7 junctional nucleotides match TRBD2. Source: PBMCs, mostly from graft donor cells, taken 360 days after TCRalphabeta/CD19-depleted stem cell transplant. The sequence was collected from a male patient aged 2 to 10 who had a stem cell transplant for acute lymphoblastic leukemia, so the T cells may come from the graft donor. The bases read TGCAGTGCTATCGGCCGTTCCTTAAGGGCGGGAGTTAACACCGGGGAGCTGTTTTTT. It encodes CSAIGRSLRAGVNTGELFF.